The rows below give T cell receptor beta chains drawn from one sample of a study of blood T cell repertoires in COVID-19. Method: immunoSEQ multiplex PCR; TCRdb's copy keeps in-frame clones and lacks some. The sample consists of under 450,000 clones, 89% of them appearing once. Material: peripheral blood. The receptors shown here come from a woman between 35 and 50 years old with COVID-19, enrolled during active disease. Both conserved end residues are part of each CDR3. D genes are given only for firm matches. Rows give clone size only sometimes, using once, few, many, or a class for an expanded clone.

d_gene: TRBD1; j_gene: TRBJ1-2; len: 15; v_gene: TRBV7-2; abundance: once; CDR3aa: CASSLRAGGMDGYTF; CDR3nt: TGTGCCAGCAGCTTAAGGGCAGGGGGCATGGATGGCTACACCTTC
d_gene: .; j_gene: TRBJ2-7; len: 13; v_gene: TRBV6-1; abundance: .; CDR3aa: CASSEQVSWEQYF; CDR3nt: TGTGCCAGCAGTGAACAGGTCTCTTGGGAGCAGTACTTC
d_gene: TRBD2; j_gene: TRBJ2-4; len: 14; v_gene: TRBV9; abundance: .; CDR3aa: CASSVGAGGYIQYF; CDR3nt: TGTGCCAGCAGCGTAGGGGCGGGAGGATACATTCAGTACTTC
d_gene: .; j_gene: TRBJ1-5; len: 15; v_gene: TRBV5-1; abundance: .; CDR3aa: CASSLGGQGAERQHF; CDR3nt: TGCGCCAGCAGCTTGGGGGGACAAGGAGCGGAACGCCAGCATTTT
d_gene: TRBD2; j_gene: TRBJ2-3; len: 14; v_gene: TRBV19; abundance: .; CDR3aa: CASSPSGSTDTQYF; CDR3nt: TGTGCCAGTAGTCCTAGCGGTAGCACAGATACGCAGTATTTT
d_gene: .; j_gene: TRBJ1-1; len: 14; v_gene: TRBV18; abundance: .; CDR3aa: CASSPSPPYTEAFF; CDR3nt: TGTGCCAGCTCACCATCTCCCCCCTACACTGAAGCTTTCTTT
d_gene: TRBD2; j_gene: TRBJ2-3; len: 16; v_gene: TRBV15; abundance: .; CDR3aa: CATSRVSAGGGDTQYF; CDR3nt: TGTGCCACCAGCAGAGTTTCAGCGGGGGGCGGAGATACGCAGTATTTT
d_gene: TRBD1; j_gene: TRBJ1-3; len: 17; v_gene: TRBV5-1; abundance: .; CDR3aa: CASSRTGGIASGNTIYF; CDR3nt: TGCGCCAGCAGTCGGACAGGGGGCATCGCCTCTGGAAACACCATATATTTT
d_gene: .; j_gene: TRBJ1-1; len: 18; v_gene: TRBV5-1; abundance: .; CDR3aa: CASSLAFSAVRRDTEAFF; CDR3nt: TGCGCCAGCAGCTTGGCCTTCTCAGCTGTTCGGCGGGACACTGAAGCTTTCTTT
d_gene: .; j_gene: TRBJ1-3; len: 12; v_gene: TRBV12-3/TRBV12-4; abundance: once; CDR3aa: CASSTLGNTIYF; CDR3nt: TGTGCCAGCAGTACATTAGGAAACACCATATATTTT
d_gene: TRBD2; j_gene: TRBJ2-3; len: 17; v_gene: TRBV5-1; abundance: .; CDR3aa: CASSDGAGAGGTDTQYF; CDR3nt: TGCGCCAGCAGCGACGGCGCCGGGGCGGGAGGCACAGATACGCAGTATTTT
d_gene: .; j_gene: TRBJ1-4; len: 15; v_gene: TRBV5-1; abundance: .; CDR3aa: CASSLEGQLNEKLFF; CDR3nt: TGCGCCAGCAGCTTGGAGGGGCAGCTGAATGAAAAACTGTTTTTT
d_gene: .; j_gene: TRBJ2-7; len: 13; v_gene: TRBV12-3/TRBV12-4; abundance: once; CDR3aa: CASTRTPTYEQYF; CDR3nt: TGTGCCAGCACCCGGACACCTACCTACGAGCAGTACTTC
d_gene: .; j_gene: TRBJ2-3; len: 16; v_gene: TRBV7-2; abundance: .; CDR3aa: CASSQGFTLVADTQYF; CDR3nt: TGTGCCAGCAGCCAGGGCTTTACCCTCGTCGCAGATACGCAGTATTTT
d_gene: TRBD2; j_gene: TRBJ2-7; len: 15; v_gene: TRBV7-9; abundance: .; CDR3aa: CASSELAGGLGEQYF; CDR3nt: TGTGCCAGCAGCGAGCTAGCGGGAGGGTTAGGGGAGCAGTACTTC
d_gene: .; j_gene: TRBJ1-2; len: 15; v_gene: TRBV5-5; abundance: .; CDR3aa: CASSWIPDRGSGYTF; CDR3nt: TGTGCCAGCAGCTGGATACCCGATAGGGGTAGCGGCTACACCTTC
d_gene: .; j_gene: TRBJ2-7; len: 13; v_gene: TRBV4-3; abundance: .; CDR3aa: CASSQSPRREQYF; CDR3nt: TGCGCCAGCAGCCAATCCCCCCGGAGAGAGCAGTACTTC
d_gene: .; j_gene: TRBJ1-1; len: 16; v_gene: TRBV6-1; abundance: .; CDR3aa: CASSARDTGMNTEAFF; CDR3nt: TGTGCCAGCAGTGCTCGGGACACCGGCATGAACACTGAAGCTTTCTTT
d_gene: .; j_gene: TRBJ2-6; len: 16; v_gene: TRBV25-1; abundance: once; CDR3aa: CASSEFGGTGANVLTF; CDR3nt: TGTGCCAGCAGTGAATTTGGGGGCACTGGGGCCAACGTCCTGACTTTC
d_gene: .; j_gene: TRBJ1-6; len: 14; v_gene: TRBV27; abundance: .; CDR3aa: CASRPGHFNSPLHF; CDR3nt: TGTGCCAGCAGACCGGGACACTTTAATTCACCCCTCCACTTT
d_gene: TRBD1; j_gene: TRBJ1-1; len: 15; v_gene: TRBV18; abundance: .; CDR3aa: CASSQESTGGVTPFF; CDR3nt: TGTGCCAGCTCACAGGAATCCACAGGGGGCGTAACTCCTTTCTTT
d_gene: .; j_gene: TRBJ1-2; len: 14; v_gene: TRBV7-9; abundance: .; CDR3aa: CASSFGEGWYGYTF; CDR3nt: TGTGCCAGCAGCTTTGGGGAGGGATGGTATGGCTACACCTTC
d_gene: TRBD1; j_gene: TRBJ2-5; len: 16; v_gene: TRBV6-1; abundance: .; CDR3aa: CASSEGGQGAEETQYF; CDR3nt: TGTGCCAGCAGTGAAGGGGGGCAGGGGGCGGAAGAGACCCAGTACTTC
d_gene: .; j_gene: TRBJ1-2; len: 16; v_gene: TRBV4-3; abundance: .; CDR3aa: CASSQAHRQANYGYTF; CDR3nt: TGCGCCAGCAGCCAAGCCCATCGACAGGCAAACTATGGCTACACCTTC
d_gene: TRBD2; j_gene: TRBJ2-1; len: 19; v_gene: TRBV7-9; abundance: .; CDR3aa: CASSLGGLAGGISYNEQFF; CDR3nt: TGTGCCAGCAGCTTAGGTGGACTAGCGGGAGGAATATCCTACAATGAGCAGTTCTTC
d_gene: .; j_gene: TRBJ2-4; len: 15; v_gene: TRBV11-2; abundance: .; CDR3aa: CASSLRAGDKNIQYF; CDR3nt: TGTGCCAGCAGCTTAAGGGCAGGGGATAAAAACATTCAGTACTTC
d_gene: .; j_gene: TRBJ1-1; len: 13; v_gene: TRBV6-2/TRBV6-3; abundance: .; CDR3aa: CASSYIRATEAFF; CDR3nt: TGTGCCAGCAGTTACATCAGGGCCACTGAAGCTTTCTTT
d_gene: TRBD1; j_gene: TRBJ1-2; len: 18; v_gene: TRBV11-2; abundance: .; CDR3aa: CASSPIRGQGKHNYGYTF; CDR3nt: TGTGCCAGCAGCCCCATACGGGGACAGGGGAAGCATAACTATGGCTACACCTTC
d_gene: .; j_gene: TRBJ1-2; len: 13; v_gene: TRBV7-9; abundance: .; CDR3aa: CASSLAGVDGYTF; CDR3nt: TGTGCCAGCAGCTTAGCAGGGGTGGATGGCTACACCTTC
d_gene: TRBD2; j_gene: TRBJ2-7; len: 14; v_gene: TRBV7-2; abundance: .; CDR3aa: CASSLVAGMDEQYF; CDR3nt: TGTGCCAGCAGCTTAGTAGCGGGAATGGACGAGCAGTACTTC
d_gene: .; j_gene: TRBJ1-1; len: 13; v_gene: TRBV6-2/TRBV6-3; abundance: .; CDR3aa: CASSYLAGTEAFF; CDR3nt: TGTGCCAGCAGTTACTTAGCGGGCACTGAAGCTTTCTTT
d_gene: .; j_gene: TRBJ1-6; len: 13; v_gene: TRBV2; abundance: few; CDR3aa: CASSDPSEGALHF; CDR3nt: TGTGCCAGCAGTGATCCGTCCGAGGGGGCCCTCCACTTT
d_gene: .; j_gene: TRBJ1-6; len: 15; v_gene: TRBV5-5; abundance: .; CDR3aa: CASSFQGRSTSPLHF; CDR3nt: TGTGCCAGCAGCTTCCAGGGGAGATCAACATCACCCCTCCACTTT
d_gene: .; j_gene: TRBJ1-1; len: 14; v_gene: TRBV19; abundance: .; CDR3aa: CASSMPGKHTEAFF; CDR3nt: TGTGCCAGTAGTATGCCGGGTAAGCACACTGAAGCTTTCTTT
d_gene: .; j_gene: TRBJ2-1; len: 14; v_gene: TRBV15; abundance: .; CDR3aa: CATSVPRVRNEQFF; CDR3nt: TGTGCCACCAGCGTCCCCAGGGTGCGCAATGAGCAGTTCTTC
d_gene: TRBD1; j_gene: TRBJ2-3; len: 16; v_gene: TRBV7-2; abundance: .; CDR3aa: CASSLAGQGYTDTQYF; CDR3nt: TGTGCCAGCAGCTTAGCGGGACAGGGTTACACAGATACGCAGTATTTT
d_gene: TRBD1; j_gene: TRBJ2-1; len: 15; v_gene: TRBV9; abundance: .; CDR3aa: CASSVGQGSYNEQFF; CDR3nt: TGTGCCAGCAGCGTAGGACAGGGCTCCTACAATGAGCAGTTCTTC
d_gene: .; j_gene: TRBJ1-1; len: 13; v_gene: TRBV7-2; abundance: .; CDR3aa: CASSPGGVVEAFF; CDR3nt: TGTGCCAGCAGCCCGGGGGGGGTAGTTGAAGCTTTCTTT
d_gene: TRBD2; j_gene: TRBJ2-7; len: 15; v_gene: TRBV5-1; abundance: .; CDR3aa: CASSTGTSGIYEQYF; CDR3nt: TGCGCCAGCAGCACAGGGACTAGCGGAATCTACGAGCAGTACTTC
d_gene: .; j_gene: TRBJ1-6; len: 12; v_gene: TRBV6-2/TRBV6-3; abundance: .; CDR3aa: CASSYPLSPLHF; CDR3nt: TGTGCCAGCAGTTACCCCCTTTCACCCCTCCACTTT
d_gene: TRBD2; j_gene: TRBJ2-1; len: 17; v_gene: TRBV11-3; abundance: .; CDR3aa: CASSLGPQTSGRNEQFF; CDR3nt: TGTGCCAGCAGCTTAGGTCCTCAGACTAGCGGACGCAATGAGCAGTTCTTC
d_gene: .; j_gene: TRBJ2-5; len: 13; v_gene: TRBV4-2; abundance: .; CDR3aa: CASSQAGRETQYF; CDR3nt: TGTGCCAGCAGCCAAGCAGGGAGGGAGACCCAGTACTTC
d_gene: TRBD1; j_gene: TRBJ1-1; len: 13; v_gene: TRBV5-1; abundance: .; CDR3aa: CASSLTGETEAFF; CDR3nt: TGCGCCAGCAGTTTAACAGGGGAAACTGAAGCTTTCTTT
d_gene: TRBD1; j_gene: TRBJ2-7; len: 14; v_gene: TRBV6-2/TRBV6-3; abundance: once; CDR3aa: CASSSGTGAHEQYF; CDR3nt: TGTGCCAGCAGTTCCGGGACAGGGGCCCACGAGCAGTACTTC
d_gene: .; j_gene: TRBJ1-5; len: 17; v_gene: TRBV9; abundance: .; CDR3aa: CASSAEDSVYSNQPQHF; CDR3nt: TGTGCCAGCAGCGCCGAGGACAGCGTCTATAGCAATCAGCCCCAGCATTTT
d_gene: TRBD1; j_gene: TRBJ2-7; len: 15; v_gene: TRBV28; abundance: once; CDR3aa: CASSLEADRVGEQYF; CDR3nt: TGTGCCAGCAGTTTGGAGGCGGACAGGGTGGGCGAGCAGTACTTC